These T cell receptor beta chains were read from a single sample in a study of shared clonotypes between healthy human individuals. The table came from immunoSEQ multiplex PCR; TCRdb's copy has only in-frame clones and leaves some out. The data contain 2 million to 3 million clones, 80% to 95% of them singletons. Sequencing was performed on naive CD4+ T cells from PBMCs. The receptor source for this set is a man aged 18 to 30 in good health. Some clones in this sample may be carry-over from other donors' samples. The CDR3 runs from the conserved cysteine through the conserved F or W. The D gene is left open where the match is weak. The size entry is marked missing in some rows and otherwise reads once, few, many or a size class.

TRBJ2-7,TRBD2,-,TRBV27,15,TGTGCCAGCAGTTCTCGACTAGCGGGCTCCTACGAGCAGTACTTC,CASSSRLAGSYEQYF
TRBJ2-6,-,-,TRBV28,16,TGTGCCAGCAGCCTACAGGGTGACTCTGGGGCCAACGTCCTGACTTTC,CASSLQGDSGANVLTF
TRBJ2-3,TRBD2,-,TRBV5-6,16,TGTGCCAGCAGCCCGGCCGGGAGGCTGAGCACAGATACGCAGTATTTT,CASSPAGRLSTDTQYF
TRBJ2-7,-,-,TRBV11-2,13,TGTGCCAGCAGCCCCGAAAGGGACTACGAGCAGTACTTC,CASSPERDYEQYF
TRBJ2-1,TRBD2,-,TRBV28,14,TGTGCCAGCTTTTCTAGCGGGAGACGCAATGAGCAGTTCTTC,CASFSSGRRNEQFF
TRBJ2-6,-,-,TRBV5-6,15,TGTGCCAGCAGTTTTGCGGGCTCTGGGGCCAACGTCCTGACTTTC,CASSFAGSGANVLTF
TRBJ2-3,TRBD2,-,TRBV14,17,TGTGCCAGCAGCCCGTGGGGGACTAGCGGGAGGACAGATACGCAGTATTTT,CASSPWGTSGRTDTQYF
TRBJ2-7,TRBD2,-,TRBV28,19,TGTGCCAGCAGTCCCGGGGCTAGCGGGAGGGCCCCCGACTCCTACGAGCAGTACTTC,CASSPGASGRAPDSYEQYF
TRBJ1-5,-,-,TRBV5-5,14,TGTGCCAGCAGCTTGGAAGGTAGCAATCAGCCCCAGCATTTT,CASSLEGSNQPQHF
TRBJ2-7,TRBD2,few,TRBV5-4,14,TGTGCCAGCAGCTCAGCGGGAGGGAACTACGAGCAGTACTTC,CASSSAGGNYEQYF
TRBJ2-7,-,-,TRBV28,14,TGTGCCAGCAGTTTATTGGACAAATCATACGAGCAGTACTTC,CASSLLDKSYEQYF
TRBJ1-5,-,-,TRBV7-2,14,TGTGCCAGCAGCTTTTCCGGGAGCAATCAGCCCCAGCATTTT,CASSFSGSNQPQHF
TRBJ2-5,-,-,TRBV2,14,TGTGCCAGCAGTGGGCAGACCTACCAAGAGACCCAGTACTTC,CASSGQTYQETQYF
TRBJ1-5,-,-,TRBV6-1,12,TGTGCCAGCAGCGGGGGGGGAGGGCCCCAGCATTTT,CASSGGGGPQHF